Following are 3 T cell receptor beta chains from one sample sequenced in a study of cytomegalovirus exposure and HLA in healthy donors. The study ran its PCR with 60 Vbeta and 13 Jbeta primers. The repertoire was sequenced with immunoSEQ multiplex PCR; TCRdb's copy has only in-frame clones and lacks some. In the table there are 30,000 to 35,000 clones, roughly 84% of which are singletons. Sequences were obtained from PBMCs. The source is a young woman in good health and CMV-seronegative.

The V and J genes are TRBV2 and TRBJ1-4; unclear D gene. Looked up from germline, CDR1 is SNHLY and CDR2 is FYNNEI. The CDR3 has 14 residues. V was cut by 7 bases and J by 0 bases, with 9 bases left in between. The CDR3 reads CASKRSSTNEKLFF. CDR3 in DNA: TGTGCCAGCAAGCGGAGCTCAACTAATGAAAAACTGTTTTTT.

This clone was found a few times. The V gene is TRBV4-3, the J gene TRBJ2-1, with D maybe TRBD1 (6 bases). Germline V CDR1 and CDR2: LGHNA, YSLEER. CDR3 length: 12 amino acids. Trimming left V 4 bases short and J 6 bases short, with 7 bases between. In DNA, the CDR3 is TGCGCCAGCAGCCCGGACAGCAATGAGCAGTTCTTC. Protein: CASSPDSNEQFF.

The CDR3: CASSLLRTGSYEQYF. The CDR3 DNA reads as TGTGCCAGCAGTCTACTACGGACAGGGTCCTACGAGCAGTACTTC. The chain uses TRBV27 and TRBJ2-7; 8 bases line up with TRBD1. The CDR3 runs to 15 residues. V lost 5 bases to trimming and J lost 1 base; unmatched junction nucleotides: 7. From germline, CDR1 is MNHEY and CDR2 SMNVEV (reference sequence).